Below are 2 T cell receptor beta chains sequenced from a single sample in a study of memory CD4+ T cells and cytomegalovirus serostatus. Some clones are missing from TCRdb's copy, which holds only in-frame ones; the method was immunoSEQ multiplex PCR. The repertoire holds under 55,000 clones, about four fifths seen once, with about 1.3% in the top ten. The sort gate was single viable CD3+CD4+CD8-CD45RO+ cells for memory CD4+ T cells. The sample was memory CD4+ T cells from blood. These receptors all stem from an adult in good health and CMV-seropositive.

The chain couples TRBV6-5 to TRBJ2-2; TRBD2 might be the D (6 bases). V lost 2 bases, J lost 4 bases, and 8 bases lay in between. The germline V gene encodes CDR1 MNHEY and CDR2 SVGAGI. This CDR3 contains 14 residues. CDR3 loop: CASSYAGPTGELFF. In DNA form, the CDR3 reads TGTGCCAGCAGTTACGCGGGACCCACCGGGGAGCTGTTTTTT.

This clone has just one count. The rearrangement joins TRBV7-2 to TRBJ2-1; D could derive from TRBD1 or TRBD2 (6 bases each). Germline assignment: CDR1 SGHTA and CDR2 FQGNSA. There are 14 residues in the CDR3. Trimming pared 1 base from V and 14 bases from J, leaving 18 bases between. The CDR3 nucleotides are TGTGCCAGCAGCTTAGTGGCCGGAGGGGGACGGAAGTTCTTC. It yields the protein CASSLVAGGGRKFF.